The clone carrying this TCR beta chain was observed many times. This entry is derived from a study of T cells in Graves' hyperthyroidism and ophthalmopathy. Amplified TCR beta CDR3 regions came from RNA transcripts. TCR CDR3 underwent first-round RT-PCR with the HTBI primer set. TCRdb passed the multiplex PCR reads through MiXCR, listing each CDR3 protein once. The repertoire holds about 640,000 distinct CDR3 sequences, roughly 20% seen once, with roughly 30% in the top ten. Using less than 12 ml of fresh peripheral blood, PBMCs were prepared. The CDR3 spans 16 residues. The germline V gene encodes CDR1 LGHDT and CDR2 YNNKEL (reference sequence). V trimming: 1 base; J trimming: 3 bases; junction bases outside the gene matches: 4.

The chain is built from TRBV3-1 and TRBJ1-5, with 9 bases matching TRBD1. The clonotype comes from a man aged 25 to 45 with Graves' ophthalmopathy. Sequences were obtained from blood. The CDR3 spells CASSQAGTGNNQPQHF. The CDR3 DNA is TGTGCCAGCAGCCAAGCCGGGACAGGGAACAATCAGCCCCAGCATTTT. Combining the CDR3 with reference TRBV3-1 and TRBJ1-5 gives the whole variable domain DTAVSQTPKYLVTQMGNDKSIKCEQNLGHDTMYWYKQDSKKFLKIMFSYNNKELIINETVPNRFSPKSPDKAHLNLHINSLELGDSAVYFCASSQAGTGNNQPQHFGDGTRLSIL.